These 20 T cell receptor beta chains came from one sample sequenced in a study of CXCR3-negative and CXCR3-positive naive CD8 T cells. Study findings and constraints: Compared with CXCR3-negative naive cells, CXCR3-positive naive cells showed more hydrophobic TRB CDR3s.

These receptors have no identified antigens. UMI labels and 5' RACE were used to prepare the TRB cDNA libraries. Following a re-call of the 5' RACE reads, TCRdb has one entry per CDR3 protein and lacks DNA. Its table records about 85,000 distinct CDR3 sequences. The sample was naive CXCR3+ CD8+ T cells from blood. This sample's subset: CD45RO-CCR7+CD27+CD95- naive CD8+ T cells expressing CXCR3 (TNR3+). The origin of the receptors is a human donor in good health. Some clones in this sample may be carry-over from other donors' samples.

The CDR3 sequence is CASSYSVQGTEKLFF. This chain joins TRBV6-5 and TRBJ1-4; TCRdb calls TRBD1, which cannot be checked without DNA. The CDR3 consists of 15 residues. Germline-derived CDR1 and CDR2 are MNHEY and SVGAGI.

The CDR3 protein is CASSTERPGQEAFF. The rearrangement joins TRBV7-9 to TRBJ1-1; the D call from TCRdb, TRBD1, cannot be confirmed without DNA. This CDR3 spans 14 amino acids. CDR1 SEHNR and CDR2 FQNEAQ come from the germline V gene (reference sequence).

The chain recombines TRBV20-1 with TRBJ2-7. Germline assignment: CDR1 DFQATT and CDR2 SNEGSKA (reference sequence). The CDR3 length is 12 residues. CDR3 region: CSARRWGYEQYF.

The chain uses TRBV12-3 or TRBV12-4 and TRBJ2-5; TCRdb gives TRBD2 as the D gene, but with no DNA this cannot be confirmed. The CDR3 covers 13 residues. CDR3 region: CATGGPAEETQYF.

The CDR3: CASSVGGGEAFF. The chain combines TRBV9 with TRBJ1-1; as DNA is missing, the TRBD1 call by TCRdb cannot be tested. The CDR3 loop spans 12 amino acids. The germline V gene encodes CDR1 SGDLS and CDR2 YYNGEE.

V usage is TRBV28 and J usage is TRBJ2-3. Per germline, CDR1 MDHEN and CDR2 SYDVKM. CDR3 length equals 13 residues. The CDR3 loop is CASNLLPADTQYF. The whole variable domain, remainder taken from reference TRBV28 and TRBJ2-3, is DVKVTQSSRYLVKRTGEKVFLECVQDMDHENMFWYRQDPGLGLRLIYFSYDVKMKEKGDIPEGYSVSREKKERFSLILESASTNQTSMYLCASNLLPADTQYFGPGTRLTVL.

This chain joins TRBV4-3 and TRBJ2-7; the TCRdb call, TRBD2, lacks DNA for checking. The CDR3 is 16 residues long. In germline, CDR1 is LGHNA, CDR2 YSLEER. The chain's CDR3 is CASSQGGDGGSYEQYF.

The rearrangement links TRBV11-2 to TRBJ2-7; the TRBD1 assignment by TCRdb is unverifiable without DNA. CDR1 and CDR2 from the germline V gene are SGHAT and FQNNGV. The CDR3 spans 12 residues. The CDR3 loop is CASSAGFDEQYF.

The gene calls are TRBV5-1 and TRBJ2-7; TCRdb's D call, TRBD1, is unchecked because there is no DNA. The length of the CDR3 is 13 residues. Germline V CDR1 and CDR2: SGHRS, YFSETQ. CDR3 protein: CASSGTGASEQYF.

The chain employs TRBV20-1 and TRBJ1-5; lacking DNA, the TRBD1 call made by TCRdb goes unchecked. Germline lookup yields CDR1 DFQATT and CDR2 SNEGSKA (reference sequence). This CDR3 contains 12 residues. The CDR3 spells CSASGGNQPQHF.

The chain employs TRBV27 and TRBJ1-4; TCRdb's assignment of TRBD1 cannot be checked, as there is no DNA. Germline values: CDR1 MNHEY, CDR2 SMNVEV (reference sequence). This CDR3 is 14 amino acids long. CDR3 loop: CASSTTGLEEKLFF.

The chain has TRBV28 and TRBJ2-7. The germline V gene encodes CDR1 MDHEN and CDR2 SYDVKM. The CDR3 loop spans 17 amino acids. CDR3 region: CASSLVSFVGSTYEQYF.

The chain combines TRBV7-2 with TRBJ2-3; with no DNA, the TCRdb D assignment of TRBD1 cannot be verified. Germline values: CDR1 SGHTA, CDR2 FQGNSA. The CDR3 runs 12 residues. CDR3 in amino acids: CASSPQGASQYF.

This sequence joins TRBV9 and TRBJ2-1; no DNA is available, so the TRBD2 call from TCRdb remains unchecked. The CDR3 runs to 17 residues. Per germline, CDR1 SGDLS and CDR2 YYNGEE. CDR3 sequence: CASSVDRSSGRWGEQFF.

The V gene is TRBV28, the J gene TRBJ2-1; TCRdb reports TRBD2, a call that lacks DNA to check it against. The germline gives CDR1 MDHEN, CDR2 SYDVKM. The CDR3 runs 15 residues. The CDR3 is CASSSRTSGIYEQFF.

V is TRBV28 and J is TRBJ2-7; the TCRdb call, TRBD1, lacks DNA for checking. The CDR3 loop spans 17 amino acids. Per the germline V gene, CDR1 is MDHEN and CDR2 is SYDVKM. This CDR3 reads CASSLFGTPDGGNEQYF.

CDR3 sequence: CASSTLAGGRETQYF. This chain uses TRBV7-8 with TRBJ2-5; TCRdb returns TRBD2, unconfirmable since there is no DNA. CDR1 and CDR2 (germline): SGHVS, FQNEAQ. There are 15 residues in the CDR3.

The V call is TRBV5-1, the J call TRBJ2-1; TCRdb selects TRBD1, and the lack of DNA leaves this call unchecked. The germline V gene has CDR1 SGHRS and CDR2 YFSETQ. This CDR3 region has 14 residues. The CDR3 here is CASSGTATFGEQFF.

This chain links TRBV2 with TRBJ2-1; the TCRdb D gene call, TRBD2, has no DNA to confirm it. The CDR3 has 16 residues. Germline V gives CDR1 SNHLY, CDR2 FYNNEI. The CDR3 here is CASSEWLAGLYNEQFF.

The chain is built from TRBV4-1 and TRBJ2-1; TCRdb returns TRBD1, unconfirmable since there is no DNA. The CDR3 loop spans 12 amino acids. Germline assignment: CDR1 MGHRA and CDR2 YSYEKL. The CDR3 reads CASSQAGNEQFF.